There are many counts of the clone carrying this T cell receptor beta chain. The antigen remains undetermined. Together with a sample-barcoded 5' primer, a J-beta primer mix was included in a second PCR lasting roughly 6 to 12 cycles. In TCRdb, the 5' RACE reads were re-called with MiXCR into one record per CDR3 protein. The sample contains about 1.7 million distinct CDR3 sequences, 28% of which appear only once. The germline V and J ends were trimmed by 5 bases and 4 bases, with 8 bases remaining between them. This CDR3 has 11 amino acids. Germline assignment: CDR1 DFQATT and CDR2 SNEGSKA (reference sequence). The data were obtained in a study of blood T cells in healthy people across ages. Overall study: Roughly one uniquely barcoded beta molecule per two T cells was captured. General study findings and limits: The diversity estimates, figures obtained from one million T cells, were considered underestimates.

This chain links TRBV20-1 with TRBJ2-5, with D perhaps assigned TRBD1 or TRBD2 (5 bases each). The sample comprised blood. The receptor was derived from a woman aged 25-40 years in good health. CDR3 in DNA: TGCAGTGCTCTTGGGGGAGAGACCCAGTACTTC. This encodes CSALGGETQYF.